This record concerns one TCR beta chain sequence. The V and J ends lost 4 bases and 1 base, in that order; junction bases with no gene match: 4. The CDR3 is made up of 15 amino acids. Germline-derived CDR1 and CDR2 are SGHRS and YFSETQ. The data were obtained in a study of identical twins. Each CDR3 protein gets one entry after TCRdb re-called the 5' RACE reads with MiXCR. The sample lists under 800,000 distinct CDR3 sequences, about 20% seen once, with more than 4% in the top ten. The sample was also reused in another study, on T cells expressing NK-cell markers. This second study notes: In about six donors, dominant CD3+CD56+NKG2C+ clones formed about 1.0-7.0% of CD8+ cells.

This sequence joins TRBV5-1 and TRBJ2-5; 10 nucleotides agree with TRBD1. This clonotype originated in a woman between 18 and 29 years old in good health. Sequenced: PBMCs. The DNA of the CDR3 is TGCGCCAGCAGCGACGGACAGGGGGGCCAAGAGACCCAGTACTTC. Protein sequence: CASSDGQGGQETQYF.